This TCR beta chain is from a study of blood T cell repertoires in COVID-19. In the study overall: COVID-19 samples from acute and convalescent phases originated in the United States, Italy and Spain. In each case, the material was cDNA or gDNA derived from T cells, B-cell-depleted T cells, or PBMCs.

V was shortened by 1 base and J by 3 bases, with 5 bases between the two germline ends. The germline gives CDR1 KGHDR, CDR2 SFDVKD. The CDR3 is made up of 14 amino acids. Original processing methods: Amplification of reference gene primers provided the estimated nucleated cell counts. The assay was immunoSEQ multiplex PCR, and TCRdb's table has in-frame clones only and misses some. The DNA gave D and trimming, while V, J and clone size come from that table. The table lists about 140,000 clones, 70% to 80% of them singletons. This receptor was identified in a man in his 60s with acute or convalescent COVID-19. The sample taken for sequencing was peripheral blood. The chain carries TRBV24-1 and TRBJ2-2; no firm D call. The CDR3 protein is CATSDFADTGELFF. The CDR3 DNA reads TGTGCCACCAGTGATTTCGCAGACACCGGGGAGCTGTTTTTT.